These 30 T cell receptor beta chains originate from one sample sequenced in a study of cytomegalovirus exposure and HLA in healthy donors. Both 60 Vbeta primers and 13 Jbeta primers went into the PCR. Clones were read by immunoSEQ multiplex PCR, and TCRdb kept only the in-frame ones, dropping some. The data hold roughly 130,000 clones, with about four fifths observed a single time. The specimen sequenced was PBMCs. Receptors originate from a human donor in good health.

This clone appeared a few times. The DNA of the CDR3 is TGCGCCAGCAGCGTAGGGACAGGGGGCACTGAAGCTTTCTTT. It encodes CASSVGTGGTEAFF. The V and J genes are TRBV5-1 and TRBJ1-1, with 11 bases lining up with TRBD1. The germline V gene encodes CDR1 SGHRS and CDR2 YFSETQ. With 4 bases clipped from V and 4 bases from J, the junction kept 3 bases outside the gene matches. This CDR3 contains 14 residues.

The CDR3: CASRDTNTGELFF. The CDR3 DNA sequence: TGTGCCAGCAGGGACACCAACACCGGGGAGCTGTTTTTT. The V call is TRBV7-6, the J call TRBJ2-2; D is possibly TRBD1 (5 bases). The CDR3 runs 13 residues. The ends were cut back, 6 bases at V and 2 bases at J, with 7 bases in the middle. CDR1 SGHVS and CDR2 FNYEAQ come from the germline V gene.

The chain recombines TRBV6-1 with TRBJ2-1; 7 bases agree with TRBD2. The CDR3 covers 14 residues. The germline CDR1 and CDR2 sequences are MNHNS and SASEGT. With V trimmed by 3 bases and J by 9 bases, 8 bases remained unmatched. This CDR3 is CASSEGLLGSEQFF. The CDR3 DNA sequence: TGTGCCAGCAGTGAGGGACTACTCGGAAGTGAGCAGTTCTTC.

The chain combines TRBV6-6 with TRBJ1-2; a weak D match, TRBD1 (5 bases). Germline V CDR1 and CDR2: MNHNY, SVGAGI (reference sequence). V lost 2 bases and J 2 bases, leaving 12 bases between the germline ends. The CDR3 has 15 amino acids. CDR3 coding DNA: TGTGCCAGCAGTTACGCGGCAGGGCCAAACTATGGCTACACCTTC. Amino acid sequence: CASSYAAGPNYGYTF.

The genes are TRBV4-2 and TRBJ2-2; 9 positions match TRBD1. Germline V gene sequence: CDR1 LGHNA, CDR2 YNFKEQ. V shed 8 bases, J shed 4 bases, and the junction held 5 bases outside the gene matches. The CDR3 loop spans 14 amino acids. The CDR3 DNA reads as TGTGCCAGCGCGGACAGGGGATTCACCGGGGAGCTGTTTTTT. Residues: CASADRGFTGELFF.

The V gene is TRBV5-4, the J gene TRBJ1-5, with TRBD1 as a possible D gene (6 bases). With 4 bases removed from V and 5 bases from J, the gap between germline ends came to 16 bases. Germline V gene lookup returns CDR1 SGHNT and CDR2 YYREEE (reference sequence). This CDR3 is built from 15 residues. The CDR3 coding sequence is TGTGCCAGCAGCCAGGAGGGGGGGGTGGATCAGCCCCAGCATTTT. It yields the protein CASSQEGGVDQPQHF.

In nucleotides, the CDR3 is TGTGCCAGCAGTGAAGTGGGACAGGCAAACTATGGCTACACCTTC. This codes for CASSEVGQANYGYTF. V usage is TRBV6-1 and J usage is TRBJ1-2, with 8 bases identical to TRBD1. The length of the CDR3 is 15 residues. In germline, CDR1 is MNHNS, CDR2 SASEGT. V was clipped by 1 base and J by 2 bases; unmatched bases: 3.

This chain connects TRBV5-4 to TRBJ2-1; TRBD1 matches at 8 bases. Germline lookup yields CDR1 SGHNT and CDR2 YYREEE (reference sequence). Losses at the gene ends were 0 bases for V and 6 bases for J; bases not matched to a gene: 5. This CDR3 is built from 15 residues. The CDR3 spells CASSLERTGFNEQFF. The CDR3 DNA is TGTGCCAGCAGCTTGGAAAGGACAGGGTTCAATGAGCAGTTCTTC. Supplemented by reference TRBV5-4 and TRBJ2-1, the full variable domain reads ETGVTQSPTHLIKTRGQQVTLRCSSQSGHNTVSWYQQALGQGPQFIFQYYREEENGRGNFPPRFSGLQFPNYSSELNVNALELDDSALYLCASSLERTGFNEQFFGPGTRLTVL.

Only one count was recorded for this clone. V usage is TRBV7-6 and J usage is TRBJ2-5; 10 nucleotides align to TRBD2. V was pared by 1 base and J by 1 base, with 3 bases of the junction left unmatched. Germline V gene sequence: CDR1 SGHVS, CDR2 FNYEAQ. This CDR3 comprises 16 residues. CDR3 nucleotides: TGTGCCAGCAGCTTAGAAGCGGGGGGGCTCCAAGAGACCCAGTACTTC. Its translation is CASSLEAGGLQETQYF.

The gene calls are TRBV28 and TRBJ2-7; 10 bases are a match to TRBD2. This CDR3 region has 16 residues. CDR1 is MDHEN and CDR2 is SYDVKM in the germline V gene. V shed 5 bases, J shed 4 bases, and the junction held 11 bases outside the gene matches. CDR3 sequence reads: CASSLSSGGLGYEQYF. The CDR3 coding sequence is TGTGCCAGCAGTCTATCTAGCGGGGGCTTGGGGTACGAGCAGTACTTC.

In this sample, this clone turned up a few times. The chain uses TRBV6-1 and TRBJ2-3; D remains unclear. V was clipped by 0 bases and J by 1 base, with 8 bases between them. This CDR3 contains 15 residues. Germline lookup yields CDR1 MNHNS and CDR2 SASEGT. The CDR3 region is CASSEARSGTDTQYF. The CDR3 DNA reads TGTGCCAGCAGTGAAGCGCGTTCGGGCACAGATACGCAGTATTTT.

This clone was seen only a few times. J is TRBJ1-4 and V is TRBV27; possibly TRBD1 for D (5 bases). Trimming shortened V by 0 bases and J by 6 bases, and 11 bases separated the two germline ends. Germline V CDR1 and CDR2: MNHEY, SMNVEV (reference sequence). The CDR3 is made up of 15 amino acids. The CDR3 loop is CASSLSGGLDEKLFF. As DNA, the CDR3 is TGTGCCAGCAGTTTATCGGGGGGATTGGATGAAAAACTGTTTTTT. The full variable domain, with the rest looked up from reference TRBV27 and TRBJ1-4, is EAQVTQNPRYLITVTGKKLTVTCSQNMNHEYMSWYRQDPGLGLRQIYYSMNVEVTDKGDVPEGYKVSRKEKRNFPLILESPSPNQTSLYFCASSLSGGLDEKLFFGSGTQLSVL.

The rearrangement uses TRBV19 and TRBJ1-2; D perhaps matches TRBD1 (5 bases). Germline values: CDR1 LNHDA, CDR2 SQIVND (reference sequence). Trimming took 8 bases from V and 4 from J, leaving 17 bases between them. The CDR3 is made up of 14 amino acids. CDR3 sequence reads: CASRVIQGGYGYTF. CDR3 coding DNA: TGTGCCAGTCGAGTAATTCAGGGAGGCTATGGCTACACCTTC.

CDR3 nucleotide sequence: TGTGCCAGCAGTGCCGGACCCGGGGGTAATTCACCCCTCCACTTT. Protein sequence: CASSAGPGGNSPLHF. The chain joins TRBV6-4 to TRBJ1-6; D is perhaps TRBD1 (5 bases). Trimming left V 4 bases short and J 6 bases short, with 13 bases between. Per the germline V gene, CDR1 is MRHNA and CDR2 is SNTAGT. The CDR3 covers 15 residues.

This clone is a singleton in its sample. The CDR3 loop reads CATSVNRAGGTEAFF. As DNA, the CDR3 is TGTGCCACCAGCGTTAACAGGGCGGGGGGAACTGAAGCTTTCTTT. The rearrangement links TRBV15 to TRBJ1-1, with D perhaps matching TRBD1 (6 bases). The germline V gene encodes CDR1 LNHNV and CDR2 YYDKDF (reference sequence). V was shortened by 5 bases and J by 5 bases, with 18 bases between the two germline ends. The CDR3 extends over 15 amino acids.

The chain employs TRBV5-1 and TRBJ2-1; 7 nucleotides line up with TRBD2. CDR1 SGHRS and CDR2 YFSETQ come from the germline V gene. CDR3 size: 16 residues. The ends lost 7 bases at V and 0 bases at J; junction bases unmatched: 10. The CDR3 region has the DNA TGCGCCAGCTATTCCAGCGGGGATTACTCCTACAATGAGCAGTTCTTC. It encodes CASYSSGDYSYNEQFF. The full variable domain, rest sourced from reference TRBV5-1 and TRBJ2-1, is KAGVTQTPRYLIKTRGQQVTLSCSPISGHRSVSWYQQTPGQGLQFLFEYFSETQRNKGNFPGRFSGRQFSNSRSEMNVSTLELGDSALYLCASYSSGDYSYNEQFFGPGTRLTVL.

V gene TRBV7-3 combines with J gene TRBJ2-1; 7 bases fit TRBD2. CDR3 size: 16 residues. Trimming cost V 0 bases and J 4 bases; bases outside gene matches: 6. Germline assignment: CDR1 SGHTA and CDR2 FQGTGA. DNA of the CDR3: TGTGCCAGCAGCTTAACGTCGGGCGGGGGTTACAATGAGCAGTTCTTC. Translation gives CASSLTSGGGYNEQFF.

The V call is TRBV7-2, the J call TRBJ2-1; TRBD1 is a possible D gene (6 bases). The CDR3 has 18 residues. In germline, CDR1 is SGHTA, CDR2 FQGNSA. Trimming left V 0 bases short and J 4 bases short, with 19 bases between. The CDR3 region is CASSLAFRLWGQYNEQFF. The CDR3 DNA is TGTGCCAGCAGCTTAGCTTTCCGGTTGTGGGGACAATACAATGAGCAGTTCTTC.

V gene TRBV6-5 combines with J gene TRBJ1-2, with a tentative D call TRBD1 (6 bases). The V and J ends lost 10 bases and 7 bases respectively, with 10 bases between them. The length of the CDR3 is 10 residues. Per the germline V gene, CDR1 is MNHEY and CDR2 is SVGAGI. The CDR3 nucleotides are TGTGCCACATACAGGGCTGGCTACACCTTC. Residues: CATYRAGYTF.

The rearrangement uses TRBV11-2 and TRBJ2-1; D call uncertain. V was trimmed by 1 base and J by 5 bases, leaving 6 bases between them. The CDR3 is 13 residues long. Looked up from germline, CDR1 is SGHAT and CDR2 is FQNNGV. CDR3 DNA: TGTGCCAGCAGCTTAGGTCAAAACAATGAGCAGTTCTTC. It translates to CASSLGQNNEQFF.

V is TRBV2 and J is TRBJ2-5; D is possibly TRBD2 (6 bases). The CDR3 loop spans 13 amino acids. Germline values: CDR1 SNHLY, CDR2 FYNNEI. Trimming removed 8 bases at V and 4 bases at J, with 14 bases between. The chain's CDR3 is CASDPGTSETQYF. CDR3 DNA sequence: TGTGCCAGCGACCCAGGGACTTCAGAGACCCAGTACTTC.

This clone was seen more than once but under ten times. The J gene is TRBJ1-1, the V gene TRBV5-6, with D possibly matching TRBD1 (5 bases). Trimming stripped 6 bases from V and 4 bases from J, with 22 bases between. The CDR3 loop spans 16 amino acids. The germline V gene has CDR1 SGHDT and CDR2 YYEEEE. The CDR3 DNA sequence: TGTGCCAGCAACCTACGCTTGGCAGGGCTCCCCACTGAAGCTTTCTTT. Translating it yields CASNLRLAGLPTEAFF.

On this clone: One end of the junction fails to match germline, which may point to a read error. DNA for the CDR3: TGTTCCAGCAGCCAGGGTGGTCAGCCCCAGCATTTT. Translated, it gives CSSSQGGQPQHF. This rearrangement joins TRBV7-9 to TRBJ1-5; D may be TRBD1 (5 bases). Germline V lookup: CDR1 SEHNR, CDR2 FQNEAQ (reference sequence). The CDR3 contains 12 residues.

Concerning this clone itself: One junction end disagrees with the germline gene, perhaps due to a read error. This rearrangement joins TRBV7-9 to TRBJ2-3; D unresolved. Germline values: CDR1 SEHNR, CDR2 FQNEAQ (reference sequence). This CDR3 is built from 12 residues. CDR3 protein: CSSSLISDTQYF. The CDR3 DNA follows: TGTTCCAGCAGCTTAATCTCCGATACGCAGTATTTT.

Turning to this clone: One junction end does not reproduce the germline sequence, and a read error may be involved. The rearrangement links TRBV6-5 to TRBJ2-1; D is perhaps TRBD2 (5 bases). The CDR3 runs to 14 residues. CDR1 and CDR2 (germline): MNHEY, SVGAGI. The CDR3 is CASSYLGPDYEQFF. CDR3 nucleotides: TGTGCCAGCAGCTACTTAGGACCGGACTATGAGCAGTTCTTC.

CDR3 sequence reads: CASRLAVSMNTEAFF. Written as DNA, the CDR3 is TGTGCCAGCCGGCTGGCAGTTAGCATGAACACTGAAGCTTTCTTT. The chain combines TRBV7-9 with TRBJ1-1; no reliable D call. V was trimmed by 8 bases and J by 0 bases, leaving 16 bases between them. CDR1 is SEHNR and CDR2 is FQNEAQ in the germline V gene (reference sequence). This CDR3 comprises 15 residues.

This clone has just a few counts. The chain links TRBV10-1 to TRBJ2-3; TRBD1 agrees at 11 bases. Germline V lookup: CDR1 WNHNN, CDR2 SYGVQD (reference sequence). Trimming removed 2 bases from V and 5 bases from J; junction bases left unmatched: 3. This CDR3 contains 15 residues. CDR3 sequence reads: CASSEGTGGQDTQYF. CDR3 DNA sequence: TGCGCCAGCAGTGAGGGGACAGGGGGACAAGATACGCAGTATTTT.

The chain employs TRBV5-4 and TRBJ2-1; 7 bases map to TRBD2. This CDR3 is 15 amino acids long. V gave up 9 bases and J gave up 3 bases; unmatched junction bases: 12. In germline, CDR1 is SGHNT, CDR2 YYREEE (reference sequence). In nucleotides, the CDR3 is TGTGCCATCTTAGAGCGGGGCCACTACTACAATGAGCAGTTCTTC. Translating gives CAILERGHYYNEQFF.

This chain links TRBV5-1 with TRBJ1-2; D perhaps matches TRBD1 (5 bases). The length of the CDR3 is 15 residues. Germline V CDR1 and CDR2: SGHRS, YFSETQ. Trimming took 0 bases from V and 3 from J, leaving 12 bases between them. CDR3 loop: CASSLGTGPHYGYTF. In nucleotides, the CDR3 is TGCGCCAGCAGCTTGGGTACAGGCCCCCACTATGGCTACACCTTC. Together with reference TRBV5-1 and TRBJ1-2, the CDR3 gives the full variable domain: KAGVTQTPRYLIKTRGQQVTLSCSPISGHRSVSWYQQTPGQGLQFLFEYFSETQRNKGNFPGRFSGRQFSNSRSEMNVSTLELGDSALYLCASSLGTGPHYGYTFGSGTRLTVV.

V and J are TRBV28 and TRBJ2-1; 8 bases map to TRBD2. From germline, CDR1 is MDHEN and CDR2 SYDVKM. The CDR3 runs 15 residues. V trimming: 2 bases; J trimming: 4 bases; junction bases outside the gene matches: 4. The CDR3: CASSLGAGAYNEQFF. CDR3 in DNA: TGTGCCAGCAGTTTAGGAGCGGGGGCTTACAATGAGCAGTTCTTC.